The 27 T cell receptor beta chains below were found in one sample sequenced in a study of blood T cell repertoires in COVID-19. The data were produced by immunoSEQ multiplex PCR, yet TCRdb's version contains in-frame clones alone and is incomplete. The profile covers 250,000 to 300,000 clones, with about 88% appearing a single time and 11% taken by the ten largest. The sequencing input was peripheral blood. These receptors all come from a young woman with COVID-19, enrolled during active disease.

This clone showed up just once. The CDR3 protein is CASSFKSYGYTF. The DNA of the CDR3 is TGTGCCAGCAGTTTTAAGAGCTATGGCTACACCTTC. V usage is TRBV12-3 or TRBV12-4 and J usage is TRBJ1-2, with D unclear. The CDR3 covers 12 residues. V was trimmed by 3 bases and J by 4 bases, leaving 6 bases between them.

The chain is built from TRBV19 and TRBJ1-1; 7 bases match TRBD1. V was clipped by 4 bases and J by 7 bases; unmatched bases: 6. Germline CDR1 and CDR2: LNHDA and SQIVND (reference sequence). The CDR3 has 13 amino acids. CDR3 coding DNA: TGTGCCAGTAGTAGGGACAGCATAAATGAAGCTTTCTTT. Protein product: CASSRDSINEAFF.

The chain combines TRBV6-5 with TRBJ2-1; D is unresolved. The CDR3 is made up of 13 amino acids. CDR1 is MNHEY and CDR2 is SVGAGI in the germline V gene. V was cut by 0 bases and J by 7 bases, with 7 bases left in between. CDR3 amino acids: CASSYSLRNEQFF. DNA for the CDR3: TGTGCCAGCAGTTACTCCCTGAGGAATGAGCAGTTCTTC.

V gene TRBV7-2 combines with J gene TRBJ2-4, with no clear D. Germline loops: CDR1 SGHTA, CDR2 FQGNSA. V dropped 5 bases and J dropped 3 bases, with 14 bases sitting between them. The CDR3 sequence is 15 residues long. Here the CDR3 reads CASSEASSSKNIQYF. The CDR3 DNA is TGTGCCAGCAGCGAGGCGTCTTCAAGCAAAAACATTCAGTACTTC.

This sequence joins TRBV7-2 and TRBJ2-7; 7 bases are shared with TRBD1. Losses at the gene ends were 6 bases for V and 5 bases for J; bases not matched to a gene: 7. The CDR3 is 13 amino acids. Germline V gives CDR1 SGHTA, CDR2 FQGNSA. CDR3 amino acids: CASSKQGFNEQYF. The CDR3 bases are TGTGCCAGCAGTAAACAGGGGTTCAACGAGCAGTACTTC.

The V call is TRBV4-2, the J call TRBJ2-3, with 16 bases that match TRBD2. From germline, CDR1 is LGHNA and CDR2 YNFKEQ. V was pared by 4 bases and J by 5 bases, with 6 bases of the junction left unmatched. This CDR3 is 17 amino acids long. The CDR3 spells CASSRGTSGGEGDTQYF. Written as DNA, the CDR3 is TGTGCCAGCAGCCGCGGGACTAGCGGGGGGGAGGGAGATACGCAGTATTTT.

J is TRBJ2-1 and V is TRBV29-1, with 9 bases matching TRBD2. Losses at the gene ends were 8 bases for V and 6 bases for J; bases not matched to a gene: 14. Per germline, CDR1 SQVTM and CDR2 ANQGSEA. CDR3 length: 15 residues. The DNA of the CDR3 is TGCAGCACTGGCCGGGCGGGAGGGGTCGTCAATGAGCAGTTCTTC. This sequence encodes CSTGRAGGVVNEQFF.

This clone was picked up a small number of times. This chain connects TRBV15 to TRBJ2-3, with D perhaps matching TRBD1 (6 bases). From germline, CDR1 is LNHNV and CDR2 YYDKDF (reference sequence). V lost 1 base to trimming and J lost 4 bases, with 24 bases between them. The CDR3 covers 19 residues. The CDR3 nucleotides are TGTGCCACCAGCAGAGGCCCCCACAGGGCAAACGTACGTCCAGATACGCAGTATTTT. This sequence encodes CATSRGPHRANVRPDTQYF.

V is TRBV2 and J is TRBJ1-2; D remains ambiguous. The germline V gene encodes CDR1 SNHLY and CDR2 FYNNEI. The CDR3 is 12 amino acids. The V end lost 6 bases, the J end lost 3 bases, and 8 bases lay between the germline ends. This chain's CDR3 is CASRAGYYGYTF. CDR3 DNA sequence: TGTGCCAGCAGGGCAGGCTACTATGGCTACACCTTC.

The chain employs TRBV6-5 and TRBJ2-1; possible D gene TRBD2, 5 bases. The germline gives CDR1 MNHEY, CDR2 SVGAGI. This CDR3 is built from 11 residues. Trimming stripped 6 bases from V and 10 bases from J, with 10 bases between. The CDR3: CASSLLGEQFF. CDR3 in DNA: TGTGCCAGCAGCTTACTAGGGGAGCAGTTCTTC.

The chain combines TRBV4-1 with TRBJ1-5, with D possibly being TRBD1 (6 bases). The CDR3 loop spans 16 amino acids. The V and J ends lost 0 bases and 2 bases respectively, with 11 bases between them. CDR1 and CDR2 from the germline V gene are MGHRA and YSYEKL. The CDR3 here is CASSQDIGGGNQPQHF. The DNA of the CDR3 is TGCGCCAGCAGCCAAGATATAGGGGGAGGCAATCAGCCCCAGCATTTT.

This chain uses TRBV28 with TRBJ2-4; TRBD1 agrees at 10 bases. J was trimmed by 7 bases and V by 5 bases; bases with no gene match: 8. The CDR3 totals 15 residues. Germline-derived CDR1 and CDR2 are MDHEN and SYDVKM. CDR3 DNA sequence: TGTGCCAGCAGTCCGGGACAGGGGTTCCCTAACATTCAGTACTTC. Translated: CASSPGQGFPNIQYF.

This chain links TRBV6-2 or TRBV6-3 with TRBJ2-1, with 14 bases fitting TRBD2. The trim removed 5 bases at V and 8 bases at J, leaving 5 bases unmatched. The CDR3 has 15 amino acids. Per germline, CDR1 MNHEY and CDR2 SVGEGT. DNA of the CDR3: TGTGCCAGCAGTAAGGGACTAGCGGGAGCCCATGAGCAGTTCTTC. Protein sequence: CASSKGLAGAHEQFF.

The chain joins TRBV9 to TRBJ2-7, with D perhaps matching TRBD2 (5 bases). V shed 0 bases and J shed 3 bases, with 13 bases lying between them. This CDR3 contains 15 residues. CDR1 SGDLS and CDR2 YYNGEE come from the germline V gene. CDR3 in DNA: TGTGCCAGCAGCGTAGGGCCGGTTCGGGACTACGAGCAGTACTTC. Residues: CASSVGPVRDYEQYF.

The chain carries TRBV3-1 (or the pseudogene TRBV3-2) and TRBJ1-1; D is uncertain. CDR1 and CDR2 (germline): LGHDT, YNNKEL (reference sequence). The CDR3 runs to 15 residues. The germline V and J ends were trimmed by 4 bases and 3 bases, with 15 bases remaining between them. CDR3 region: CASSPDGSRDTEAFF. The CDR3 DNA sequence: TGTGCCAGCAGCCCCGACGGCTCTCGGGACACTGAAGCTTTCTTT.

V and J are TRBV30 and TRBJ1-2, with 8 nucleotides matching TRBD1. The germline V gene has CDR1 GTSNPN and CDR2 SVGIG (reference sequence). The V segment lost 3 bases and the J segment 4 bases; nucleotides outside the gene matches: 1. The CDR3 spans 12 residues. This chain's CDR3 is CAWRDRAYGYTF. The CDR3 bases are TGTGCCTGGAGGGACAGGGCCTATGGCTACACCTTC. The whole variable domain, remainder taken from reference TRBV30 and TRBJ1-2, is SQTIHQWPATLVQPVGSPLSLECTVEGTSNPNLYWYRQAAGRGLQLLFYSVGIGQISSEVPQNLSASRPQDRQFILSSKKLLLSDSGFYLCAWRDRAYGYTFGSGTRLTVV.

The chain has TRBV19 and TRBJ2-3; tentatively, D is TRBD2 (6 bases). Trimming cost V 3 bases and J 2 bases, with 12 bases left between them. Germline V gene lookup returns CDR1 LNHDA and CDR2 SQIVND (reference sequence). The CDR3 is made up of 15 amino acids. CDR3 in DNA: TGTGCCAGTAGTATTATACTAGCAGCCACAGATACGCAGTATTTT. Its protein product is CASSIILAATDTQYF.

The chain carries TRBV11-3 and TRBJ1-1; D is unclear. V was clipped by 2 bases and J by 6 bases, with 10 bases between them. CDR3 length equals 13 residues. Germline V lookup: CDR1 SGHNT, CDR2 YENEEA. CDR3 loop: CASSLLRASEAFF. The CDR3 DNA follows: TGTGCCAGCAGCTTACTCCGAGCCTCTGAAGCTTTCTTT.

The CDR3 here is CASRIPRPACGEQYF. The CDR3 coding sequence is TGTGCCAGCAGGATCCCCCGGCCAGCGTGTGGGGAGCAGTACTTC. V gene TRBV27 combines with J gene TRBJ2-7, with D hard to call. Germline V CDR1 and CDR2: MNHEY, SMNVEV (reference sequence). The V and J ends lost 6 bases and 7 bases respectively, with 22 bases between them. The CDR3 contains 15 residues.

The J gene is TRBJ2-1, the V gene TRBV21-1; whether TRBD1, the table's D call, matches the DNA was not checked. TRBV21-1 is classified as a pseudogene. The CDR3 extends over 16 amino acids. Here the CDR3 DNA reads TGTGCCAGCAGCAAAGCGGACAAATGGGGCTCAGGTGAGCAGTTCTTC. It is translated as CASSKADKWGSGEQFF.

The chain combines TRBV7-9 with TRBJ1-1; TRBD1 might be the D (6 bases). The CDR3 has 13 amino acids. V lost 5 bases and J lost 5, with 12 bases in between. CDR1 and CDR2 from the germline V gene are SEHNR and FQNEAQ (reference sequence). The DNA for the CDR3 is TGTGCCAGCAGCCCCAGCAGGGGAACTGAAGCTTTCTTT. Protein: CASSPSRGTEAFF.

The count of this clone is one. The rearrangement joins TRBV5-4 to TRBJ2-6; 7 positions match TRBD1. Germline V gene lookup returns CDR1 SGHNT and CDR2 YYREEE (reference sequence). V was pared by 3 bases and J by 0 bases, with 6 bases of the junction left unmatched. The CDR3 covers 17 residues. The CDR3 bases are TGTGCCAGCAGCTCATCCGGGACAGACTCTGGGGCCAACGTCCTGACTTTC. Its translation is CASSSSGTDSGANVLTF. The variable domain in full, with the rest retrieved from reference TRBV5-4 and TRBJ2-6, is ETGVTQSPTHLIKTRGQQVTLRCSSQSGHNTVSWYQQALGQGPQFIFQYYREEENGRGNFPPRFSGLQFPNYSSELNVNALELDDSALYLCASSSSGTDSGANVLTFGAGSRLTVL.

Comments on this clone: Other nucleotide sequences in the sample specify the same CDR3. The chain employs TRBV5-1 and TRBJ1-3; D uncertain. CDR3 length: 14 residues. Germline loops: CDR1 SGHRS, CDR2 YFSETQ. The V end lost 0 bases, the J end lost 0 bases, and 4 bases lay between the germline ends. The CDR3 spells CASSLGSSGNTIYF. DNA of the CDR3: TGCGCCAGCAGCTTGGGTAGCTCTGGAAACACCATATATTTT.

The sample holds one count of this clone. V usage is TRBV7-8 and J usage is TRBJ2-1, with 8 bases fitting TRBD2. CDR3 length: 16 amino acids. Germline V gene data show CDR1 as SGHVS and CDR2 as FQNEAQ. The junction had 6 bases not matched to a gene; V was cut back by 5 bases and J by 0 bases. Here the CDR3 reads CASSPGGGGSYNEQFF. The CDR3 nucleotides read TGTGCCAGCAGCCCGGGAGGGGGTGGCTCCTACAATGAGCAGTTCTTC. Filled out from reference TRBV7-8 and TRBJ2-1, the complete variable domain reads GAGVSQSPRYKVAKRGQDVALRCDPISGHVSLFWYQQALGQGPEFLTYFQNEAQLDKSGLPSDRFFAERPEGSVSTLKIQRTQQEDSAVYLCASSPGGGGSYNEQFFGPGTRLTVL.

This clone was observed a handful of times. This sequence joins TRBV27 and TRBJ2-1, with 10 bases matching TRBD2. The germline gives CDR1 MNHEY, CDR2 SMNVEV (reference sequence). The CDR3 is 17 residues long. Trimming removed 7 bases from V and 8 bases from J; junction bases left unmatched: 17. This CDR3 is CASIPLGSGRAFHEQFF. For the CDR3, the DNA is TGTGCCAGCATCCCCTTGGGGAGCGGGAGGGCCTTTCATGAGCAGTTCTTC.

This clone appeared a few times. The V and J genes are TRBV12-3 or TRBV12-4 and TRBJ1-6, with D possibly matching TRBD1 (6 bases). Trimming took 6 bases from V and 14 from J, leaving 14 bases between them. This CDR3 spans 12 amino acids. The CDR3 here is CASSLQGEALHF. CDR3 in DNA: TGTGCCAGCAGCCTACAGGGTGAAGCCCTCCACTTT.

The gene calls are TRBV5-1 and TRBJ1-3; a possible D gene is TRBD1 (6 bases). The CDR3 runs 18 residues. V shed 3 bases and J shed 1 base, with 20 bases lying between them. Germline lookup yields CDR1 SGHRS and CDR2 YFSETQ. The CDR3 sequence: CASSSSIGGRGSGNTIYF. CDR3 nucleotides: TGCGCCAGCAGCTCATCCATCGGGGGGCGCGGGTCTGGAAACACCATATATTTT.